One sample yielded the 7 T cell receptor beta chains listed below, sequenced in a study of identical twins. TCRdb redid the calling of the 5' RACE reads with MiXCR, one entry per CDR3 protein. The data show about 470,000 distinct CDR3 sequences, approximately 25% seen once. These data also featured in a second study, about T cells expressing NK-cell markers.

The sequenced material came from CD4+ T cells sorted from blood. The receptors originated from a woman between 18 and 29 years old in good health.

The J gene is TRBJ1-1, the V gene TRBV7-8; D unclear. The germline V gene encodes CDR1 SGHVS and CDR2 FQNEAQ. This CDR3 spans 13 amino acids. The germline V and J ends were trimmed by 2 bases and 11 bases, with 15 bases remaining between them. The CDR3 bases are TGTGCCAGCAGCTTACGGGAGACGACCGTGGCTTTCTTT. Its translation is CASSLRETTVAFF.

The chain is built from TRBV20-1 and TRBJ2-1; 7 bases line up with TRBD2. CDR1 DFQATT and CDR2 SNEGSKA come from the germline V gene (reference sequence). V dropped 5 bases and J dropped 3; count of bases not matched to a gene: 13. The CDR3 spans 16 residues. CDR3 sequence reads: CSAPPRGRDYYNEQFF. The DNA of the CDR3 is TGCAGTGCTCCCCCCCGCGGCCGGGACTACTACAATGAGCAGTTCTTC.

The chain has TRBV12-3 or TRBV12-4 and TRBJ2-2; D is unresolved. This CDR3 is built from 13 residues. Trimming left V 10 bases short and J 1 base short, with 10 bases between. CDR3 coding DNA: TGTGCCATCACACTCCAGAACACCGGGGAGCTGTTTTTT. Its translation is CAITLQNTGELFF.

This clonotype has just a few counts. CDR3 coding DNA: TGCGCCAGCAGCTTCCTACGTGGTGAGCAGTTCTTC. Translation gives CASSFLRGEQFF. The chain combines TRBV5-1 with TRBJ2-1; no clear D gene. CDR3 length: 12 residues. Between the trimmed V and J ends, which lost 2 bases and 9 bases, there was a span of 9 bases. The V gene's germline CDR1 is SGHRS and CDR2 YFSETQ.

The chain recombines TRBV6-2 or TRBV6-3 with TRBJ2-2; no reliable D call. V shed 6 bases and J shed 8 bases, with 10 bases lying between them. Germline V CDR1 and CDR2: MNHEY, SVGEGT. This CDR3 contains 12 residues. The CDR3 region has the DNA TGTGCCAGCAGGTACCCCACGGGGGAGCTGTTTTTT. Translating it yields CASRYPTGELFF.

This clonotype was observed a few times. CDR3 bases: TGCGCCAGCAGCCAGAAAGGGACAGGGTCTGAAGCTTTCTTT. Residues: CASSQKGTGSEAFF. This sequence joins TRBV4-3 and TRBJ1-1; 9 nucleotides line up with TRBD1. The CDR3 length is 14 residues. CDR1 and CDR2 (germline): LGHNA, YSLEER. J was trimmed by 6 bases and V by 3 bases; bases with no gene match: 5.

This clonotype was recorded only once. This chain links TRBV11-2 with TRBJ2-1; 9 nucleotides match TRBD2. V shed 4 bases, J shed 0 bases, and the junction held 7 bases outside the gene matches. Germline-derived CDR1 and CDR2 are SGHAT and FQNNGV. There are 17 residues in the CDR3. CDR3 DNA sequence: TGTGCCAGCAGCTCCGCCGGGACTAGCAGCTCCTACAATGAGCAGTTCTTC. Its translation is CASSSAGTSSSYNEQFF.